The rows below give T cell receptor beta chains drawn from one sample of a study of neurological immune-mediated disorders. TCRdb analysed the 5' RACE reads with MiXCR anew, one entry per CDR3 protein. The sample consists of 55,000 to 65,000 distinct CDR3 sequences, about an eighth of them appearing once. The source material was PBMCs. These TCRs come from a woman in her fifties or sixties with HTLV-1-associated myelopathy (HAM/TSP). Each CDR3 is given without its conserved first and last residue.

v_call	j_call	cdr3_aa
TRBV10-3	TRBJ2-3	AINPGGRTDTQY
TRBV5-1	TRBJ2-1	ASSYGYNEQF
TRBV5-1	TRBJ2-3	ASSLFGSGSTDTQY
TRBV12-3/TRBV12-4	TRBJ2-5	ASSPQRVSKETQY
TRBV6-1	TRBJ2-2	ASRTGATGELF
TRBV4-1	TRBJ2-7	ASSQGTGWDEQY
TRBV12-3/TRBV12-4	TRBJ2-7	ASALRAAGSYEQY
TRBV3-1	TRBJ2-2	AISQIGRSTGELV
TRBV4-1	TRBJ2-1	ASSQVVRGDNEQF
TRBV4-2	TRBJ1-2	ASSLVLGTDYGYT
TRBV5-1	TRBJ2-7	ASSLDVGGRKNEQY
TRBV12-5	TRBJ1-3	ASVASGGGNTIY
TRBV6-2/TRBV6-3	TRBJ1-1	VSRGGKDTEAF
TRBV5-1	TRBJ2-1	ASSLDYNEQF
TRBV6-5	TRBJ2-7	ASSYWGRTGGLYEQY
TRBV12-3/TRBV12-4	TRBJ2-2	ASRWTSGELF
TRBV27	TRBJ2-5	ASSFRGQETQY
TRBV27	TRBJ1-2	ASSPSRGGRVYGYT
TRBV12-3/TRBV12-4	TRBJ1-2	ASSPGGGHVRRGYT
TRBV27	TRBJ2-7	ASSTTRLAGGSLGQY
TRBV4-1	TRBJ1-2	ASSSGAGLYGYT
TRBV18	TRBJ1-2	ASSPIDSTDTRNT
TRBV12-3/TRBV12-4	TRBJ1-2	ASSSIPANYGYT
TRBV29-1	TRBJ2-5	SVAGGPQETQY
TRBV29-1	TRBJ2-1	SVGRVSGSAYNEQF
TRBV25-1	TRBJ1-1	ASSDLFSNTEAF
TRBV6-6	TRBJ2-7	ASSLDTSSYEQY
TRBV20-1	TRBJ2-3	SALSGTCTDTQY
TRBV20-1	TRBJ2-5	SAGTSGTQY
TRBV5-1	TRBJ2-5	ASSSGLAGRETQY
TRBV14	TRBJ2-7	ASTIDSRGREQY
TRBV20-1	TRBJ2-1	SARDQFLWDREF
TRBV10-2	TRBJ2-5	ASSEVAGGPSETQY
TRBV5-1	TRBJ1-1	ASSLDVPGSNTEAF
TRBV12-3/TRBV12-4	TRBJ2-1	ASSPGIGGHNEQF
TRBV18	TRBJ1-1	ASSPGLFVDGTEAF
TRBV5-1	TRBJ2-1	ASSRRLASYNEQF
TRBV30	TRBJ2-7	AWSVGDYEQY
TRBV19	TRBJ1-1	ASSVTTGATEAF
TRBV11-3	TRBJ2-7	ASSLNGRADEQY
TRBV7-2	TRBJ1-1	ASSFGQGSTEAF
TRBV5-6	TRBJ1-1	ASSFSGTEAF
TRBV20-1	TRBJ2-7	SASPGTGEQY
TRBV3-1	TRBJ2-1	ASSPSADTYNEQF
TRBV20-1	TRBJ1-4	SARDRSGGLGEKLF
TRBV20-1	TRBJ2-7	SAHRGSEQY
TRBV20-1	TRBJ2-3	SANRQPPSTDTQY
TRBV3-1	TRBJ1-1	ASSQGVNSRLMNTEAF
TRBV9	TRBJ1-6	ASSVEGRALH
TRBV7-2	TRBJ2-1	ASSPRRVWNEQF
TRBV6-6	TRBJ1-4	ASMIPGGEKLF
TRBV18	TRBJ2-5	ASSLSWQTQETQY
TRBV27	TRBJ2-2	ASSLAGRRGPGELF
TRBV3-1	TRBJ1-1	ASSQGDTSWTEAF